One and the same sample provided the 13 T cell receptor beta chains below, sequenced in a study of T cell responses to AZD1222 COVID-19 vaccine. The assay was immunoSEQ multiplex PCR, and TCRdb's table has in-frame clones only and misses some. The sample lists tens of thousands of clones, around 87% occurring once. The sample in question was peripheral blood, obtained 28 days after the second AZD1222 dose. These receptors all come from an adult who received the AZD1222 COVID-19 vaccine.

The genes are TRBV7-3 and TRBJ1-1; D may be TRBD1 (5 bases). The CDR3 totals 13 residues. CDR1 and CDR2 (germline): SGHTA, FQGTGA. With 5 bases removed from V and 3 bases from J, the gap between germline ends came to 10 bases. CDR3 sequence reads: CASSLRGDTEAFF. CDR3 nucleotides: TGTGCCAGCAGCCTCCGGGGGGACACTGAAGCTTTCTTT.

The table lists this clone with a count of one. The CDR3 spells CASSWDRDQPQHF. CDR3 bases: TGTGCCAGCAGCTGGGACCGAGATCAGCCCCAGCATTTT. The chain recombines TRBV5-8 with TRBJ1-5; possible D gene TRBD1, 5 bases. Looked up from germline, CDR1 is SGHTS and CDR2 is YDEGEE. This CDR3 contains 13 residues. Between the trimmed V and J ends, which lost 3 bases and 5 bases, there was a span of 9 bases.

The gene calls are TRBV7-2 and TRBJ1-3; D uncertain. Germline V gene sequence: CDR1 SGHTA, CDR2 FQGNSA. The CDR3 spans 14 residues. V was pared by 5 bases and J by 0 bases, with 8 bases between. DNA of the CDR3: TGTGCCAGCAGCATAGGGTTCTCTGGAAACACCATATATTTT. This encodes CASSIGFSGNTIYF.

The chain uses TRBV9 and TRBJ2-5; D is undetermined. The V gene's germline CDR1 is SGDLS and CDR2 YYNGEE. The germline V and J ends were trimmed by 3 bases and 3 bases, with 6 bases remaining between them. The CDR3 has 12 amino acids. The CDR3: CASSGVEETQYF. The CDR3 DNA follows: TGTGCCAGCAGCGGGGTCGAAGAGACCCAGTACTTC.

This clone was seen only once. This rearrangement joins TRBV12-3 or TRBV12-4 to TRBJ1-1; 8 bases align to TRBD1. V lost 5 bases to trimming and J lost 11 bases; unmatched junction nucleotides: 10. The CDR3 length is 13 residues. The CDR3, as DNA: TGTGCCAGCAGTGTTGGACAGGGCGGGAGGGCTTTCTTT. It encodes CASSVGQGGRAFF.

The gene calls are TRBV27 and TRBJ1-2, with 7 bases aligning to TRBD1. V shed 3 bases and J 7 bases; nucleotides not matched to a gene: 8. The V gene's germline CDR1 is MNHEY and CDR2 SMNVEV (reference sequence). The CDR3 length is 14 residues. The CDR3 loop reads CASSLLGGAGGYTF. The CDR3, as DNA: TGTGCCAGCAGTTTGCTAGGGGGCGCAGGTGGCTACACCTTC.

A word on this clone: The sample holds other DNA sequences that translate to the same CDR3. The genes are TRBV12-3 or TRBV12-4 and TRBJ1-5, with D hard to call. The CDR3 covers 11 residues. The V gene lost 1 base and the J gene lost 6 bases, with 1 base spanning the gap. DNA of the CDR3: TGTGCCAGCAGTTTAGGTCAGCCCCAGCATTTT. It is translated as CASSLGQPQHF.

This clone was observed a handful of times. The chain joins TRBV6-5 to TRBJ2-1; the match to TRBD2 covers 9 bases. Trimming took 5 bases from V and 10 from J; bases not matched to a gene: 6. CDR1 MNHEY and CDR2 SVGAGI come from the germline V gene. The CDR3 is 13 amino acids. The CDR3 DNA reads as TGTGCCAGCAGTCCTCTAGCGGGGCTGGAGCAGTTCTTC. Amino acids: CASSPLAGLEQFF.

This clone occurred a few times. The genes are TRBV4-2 and TRBJ2-5; D call uncertain. The V end was cut by 0 bases, the J end by 3 bases, with 14 bases between. The CDR3 runs to 16 residues. Germline CDR1 and CDR2: LGHNA and YNFKEQ. The CDR3 region is CASSQDGFFLEETQYF. In DNA, the CDR3 is TGTGCCAGCAGCCAAGATGGGTTCTTCCTAGAAGAGACCCAGTACTTC.

The chain combines TRBV5-4 with TRBJ1-2; no clear D gene. The germline V and J ends were trimmed by 1 base and 6 bases, with 13 bases remaining between them. The germline V gene encodes CDR1 SGHNT and CDR2 YYREEE (reference sequence). The length of the CDR3 is 14 residues. CDR3 DNA: TGTGCCAGCAGCTTGTACGAGGGCTCAGATGGCTACACCTTC. The encoded protein is CASSLYEGSDGYTF.

V and J are TRBV11-2 and TRBJ1-6, with 7 bases identical to TRBD1. The V gene end was trimmed by 6 bases and the J gene end by 7 bases; junction bases not matched to a gene: 12. The germline V gene has CDR1 SGHAT and CDR2 FQNNGV. CDR3 length: 16 amino acids. The CDR3 reads CASRATGAVPNSPLHF. CDR3 DNA sequence: TGTGCCAGCAGAGCAACAGGGGCCGTCCCAAATTCACCCCTCCACTTT.

The chain couples TRBV7-9 to TRBJ1-1; 8 bases agree with TRBD1. Looked up from germline, CDR1 is SEHNR and CDR2 is FQNEAQ (reference sequence). With 7 bases clipped from V and 1 base from J, the junction kept 5 bases outside the gene matches. This CDR3 has 14 amino acids. CDR3 loop: CASTVGQGNTEAFF. The CDR3 region has the DNA TGTGCCAGCACCGTAGGACAGGGGAACACTGAAGCTTTCTTT.

The chain couples TRBV29-1 to TRBJ2-5, with 11 bases lining up with TRBD1. The CDR3 spans 14 residues. With 4 bases clipped from V and 5 bases from J, the junction kept 6 bases outside the gene matches. CDR1 is SQVTM, CDR2 ANQGSEA, per germline. The CDR3 region is CSVGGQGDGETQYF. The CDR3 DNA reads TGCAGCGTTGGGGGACAGGGGGATGGGGAGACCCAGTACTTC.